This T cell receptor beta chain was captured by sequencing in a study of blood T cell repertoires in COVID-19. As for the study in general: In each case, the material was cDNA or gDNA derived from T cells, B-cell-depleted T cells, or PBMCs.

The data were produced by immunoSEQ multiplex PCR, yet TCRdb's version contains in-frame clones alone and is incomplete. The data show under 300,000 clones, with approximately 84% seen just once and approximately 6.6% held by the top ten. This CDR3 region has 14 residues. V lost 1 base to trimming and J lost 5 bases, with 11 bases between them. Germline V lookup: CDR1 SGHTA, CDR2 FQGTGA. The rearrangement links TRBV7-3 to TRBJ2-5, with D perhaps TRBD2 (7 bases). Material: PBMCs or T cells enriched from blood (not recorded which). The sequence came from a woman aged 50 to 65 who had been exposed to COVID-19. CDR3 bases: TGTGCCAGCAGCTTAAGGGGGGGCATGGAGACCCAGTACTTC. Translation gives CASSLRGGMETQYF.